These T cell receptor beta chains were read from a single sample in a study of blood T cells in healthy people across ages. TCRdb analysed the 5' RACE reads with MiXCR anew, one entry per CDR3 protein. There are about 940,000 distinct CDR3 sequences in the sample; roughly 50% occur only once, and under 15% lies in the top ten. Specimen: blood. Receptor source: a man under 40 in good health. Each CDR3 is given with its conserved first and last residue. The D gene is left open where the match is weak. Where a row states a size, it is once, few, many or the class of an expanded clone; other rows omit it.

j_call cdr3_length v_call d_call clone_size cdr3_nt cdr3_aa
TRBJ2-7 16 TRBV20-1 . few TGCAGTGCTAGACCACATGGGACCCCGGGGACCTACGAGCAGTACTTC CSARPHGTPGTYEQYF
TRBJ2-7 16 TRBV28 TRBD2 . TGTGCCAGCAGTTTACAACTAGCGGGGAGATACAATGAGCAGTACTTC CASSLQLAGRYNEQYF
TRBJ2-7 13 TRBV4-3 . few TGTGCCAGCAGCCAAGTCCCAGGGCTGGAGCAGTACTTC CASSQVPGLEQYF
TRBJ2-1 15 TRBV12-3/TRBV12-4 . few TGTGCCAGCAGTTTAGGTTCTCTAGGGGGCAATGAGCAGTTCTTC CASSLGSLGGNEQFF
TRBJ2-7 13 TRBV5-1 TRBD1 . TGCGCCAGCAGCGTGACAGGGGACCACGAGCAGTACTTC CASSVTGDHEQYF
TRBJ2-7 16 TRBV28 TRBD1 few TGTGCCAGCAGTTTATGGGACAGGTCGAGCTCCTACGAGCAGTACTTC CASSLWDRSSSYEQYF
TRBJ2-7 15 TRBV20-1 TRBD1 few TGCAGTGCGAAATATCGCCAGGGGGCTTACTACGAGCAGTACTTC CSAKYRQGAYYEQYF
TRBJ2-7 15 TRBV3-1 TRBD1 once TGTGCCAGCAGCCAAGAGAGGGGGCTTAGGGGCGAGCAGTACTTC CASSQERGLRGEQYF
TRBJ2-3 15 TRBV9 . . TGTGCCAGCAGCGTGGGTGCTAGCGGCACAGATACGCAGTATTTT CASSVGASGTDTQYF
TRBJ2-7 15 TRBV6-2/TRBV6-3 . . TGTGCCAGCAGTTACTCGGAGTGGGACGGCTACGAGCAGTACTTC CASSYSEWDGYEQYF
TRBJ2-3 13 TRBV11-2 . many TGTGCCAGCAGCACCCCTGGGGCAGATACGCAGTATTTT CASSTPGADTQYF
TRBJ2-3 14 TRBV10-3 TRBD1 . TGTGCCATCAGTGATCCGACAGGGGCAGATACGCAGTATTTT CAISDPTGADTQYF
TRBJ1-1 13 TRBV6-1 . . TGTGCCAGCAGTGACTACGGTGACACTGAAGCTTTCTTT CASSDYGDTEAFF
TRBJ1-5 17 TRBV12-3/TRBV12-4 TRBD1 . TGTGCCAGCAGCCAACCTGGGACAGGGTTTAGCAATCAGCCCCAGCATTTT CASSQPGTGFSNQPQHF